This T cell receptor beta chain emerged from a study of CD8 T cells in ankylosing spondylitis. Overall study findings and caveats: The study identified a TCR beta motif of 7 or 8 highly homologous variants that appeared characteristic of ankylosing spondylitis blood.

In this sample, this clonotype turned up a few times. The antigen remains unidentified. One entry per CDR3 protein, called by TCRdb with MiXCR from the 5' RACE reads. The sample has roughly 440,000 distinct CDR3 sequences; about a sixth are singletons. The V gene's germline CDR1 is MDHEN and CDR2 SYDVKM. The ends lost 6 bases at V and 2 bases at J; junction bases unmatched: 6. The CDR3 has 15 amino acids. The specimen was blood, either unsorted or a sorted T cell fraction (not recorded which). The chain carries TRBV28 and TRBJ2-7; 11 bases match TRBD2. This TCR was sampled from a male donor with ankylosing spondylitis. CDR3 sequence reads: CASRHTSGGTYEQYF. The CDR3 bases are TGTGCCAGCAGGCACACTAGCGGGGGAACCTACGAGCAGTACTTC.